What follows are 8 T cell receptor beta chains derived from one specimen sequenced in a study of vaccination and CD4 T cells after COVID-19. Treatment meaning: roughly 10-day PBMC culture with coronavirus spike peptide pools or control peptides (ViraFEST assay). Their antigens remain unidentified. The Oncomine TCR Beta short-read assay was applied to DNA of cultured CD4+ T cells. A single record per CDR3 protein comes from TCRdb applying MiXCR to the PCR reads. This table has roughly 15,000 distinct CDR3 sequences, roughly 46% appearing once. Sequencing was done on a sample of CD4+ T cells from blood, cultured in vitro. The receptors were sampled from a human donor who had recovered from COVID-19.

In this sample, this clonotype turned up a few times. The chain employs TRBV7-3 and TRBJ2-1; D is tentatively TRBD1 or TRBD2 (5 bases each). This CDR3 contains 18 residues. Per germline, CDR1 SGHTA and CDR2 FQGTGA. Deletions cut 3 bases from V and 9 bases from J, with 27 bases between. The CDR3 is CASSFDVGVGTGRGEQFF. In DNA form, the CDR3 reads TGTGCCAGCAGCTTCGACGTTGGGGTGGGGACCGGTCGTGGTGAGCAGTTCTTC. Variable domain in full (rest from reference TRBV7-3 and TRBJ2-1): GAGVSQTPSNKVTEKGKYVELRCDPISGHTALYWYRQSLGQGPEFLIYFQGTGAADDSGLPNDRFFAVRPEGSVSTLKIQRTERGDSAVYLCASSFDVGVGTGRGEQFFGPGTRLTVL.

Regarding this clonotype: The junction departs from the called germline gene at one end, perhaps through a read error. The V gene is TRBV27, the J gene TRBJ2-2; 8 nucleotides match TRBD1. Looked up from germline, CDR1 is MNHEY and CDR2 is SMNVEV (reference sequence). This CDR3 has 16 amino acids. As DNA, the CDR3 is TGTGCCAGCAGTACTTGGACAGGGAAGAACACCGAGGAGCTGTTTTTT. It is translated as CASSTWTGKNTEELFF.

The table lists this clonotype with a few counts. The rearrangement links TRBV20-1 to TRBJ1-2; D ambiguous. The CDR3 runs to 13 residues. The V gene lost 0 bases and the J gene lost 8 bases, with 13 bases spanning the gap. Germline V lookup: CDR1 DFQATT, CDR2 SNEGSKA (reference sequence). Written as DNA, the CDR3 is TGCAGTGCTAGAGATCTTACATGGTCCGGCTACACCTTC. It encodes CSARDLTWSGYTF.

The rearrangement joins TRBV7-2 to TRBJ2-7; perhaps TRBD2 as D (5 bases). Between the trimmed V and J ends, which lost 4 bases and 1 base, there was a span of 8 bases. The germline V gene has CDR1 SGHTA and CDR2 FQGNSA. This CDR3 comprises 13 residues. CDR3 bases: TGTGCCAGCAGCTCCCCGGGGTCCTACGAGCAGTACTTC. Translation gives CASSSPGSYEQYF.

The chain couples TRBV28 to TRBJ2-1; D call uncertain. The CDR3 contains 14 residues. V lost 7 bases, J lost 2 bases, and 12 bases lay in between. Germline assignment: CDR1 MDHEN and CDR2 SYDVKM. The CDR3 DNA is TGTGCCAGCACCTCCCGGGTGGCCTACAATGAGCAGTTCTTC. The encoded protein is CASTSRVAYNEQFF.

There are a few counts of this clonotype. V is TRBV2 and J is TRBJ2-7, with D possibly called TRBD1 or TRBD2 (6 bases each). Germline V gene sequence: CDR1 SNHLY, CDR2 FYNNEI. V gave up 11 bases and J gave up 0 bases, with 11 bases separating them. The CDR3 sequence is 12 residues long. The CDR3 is CAGGTLSYEQYF. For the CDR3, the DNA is TGTGCCGGAGGGACACTCTCCTACGAGCAGTACTTC. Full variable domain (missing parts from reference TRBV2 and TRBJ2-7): EPEVTQTPSHQVTQMGQEVILRCVPISNHLYFYWYRQILGQKVEFLVSFYNNEISEKSEIFDDQFSVERPDGSNFTLKIRSTKLEDSAMYFCAGGTLSYEQYFGPGTRLTVT.

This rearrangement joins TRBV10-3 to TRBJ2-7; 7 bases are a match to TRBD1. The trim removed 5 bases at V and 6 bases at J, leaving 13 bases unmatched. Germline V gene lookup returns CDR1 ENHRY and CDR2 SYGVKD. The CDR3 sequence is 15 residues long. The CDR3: CAISTSTGRLGEQYF. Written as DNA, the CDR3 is TGTGCCATCAGTACCTCGACAGGGCGATTGGGCGAGCAGTACTTC.

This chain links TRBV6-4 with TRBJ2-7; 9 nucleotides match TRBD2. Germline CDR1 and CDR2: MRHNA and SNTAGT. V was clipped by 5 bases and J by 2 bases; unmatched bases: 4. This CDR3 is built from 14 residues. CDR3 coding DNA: TGTGCCAGCAGTCCTAGCGGGACTGCCTACGAGCAGTACTTC. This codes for CASSPSGTAYEQYF.